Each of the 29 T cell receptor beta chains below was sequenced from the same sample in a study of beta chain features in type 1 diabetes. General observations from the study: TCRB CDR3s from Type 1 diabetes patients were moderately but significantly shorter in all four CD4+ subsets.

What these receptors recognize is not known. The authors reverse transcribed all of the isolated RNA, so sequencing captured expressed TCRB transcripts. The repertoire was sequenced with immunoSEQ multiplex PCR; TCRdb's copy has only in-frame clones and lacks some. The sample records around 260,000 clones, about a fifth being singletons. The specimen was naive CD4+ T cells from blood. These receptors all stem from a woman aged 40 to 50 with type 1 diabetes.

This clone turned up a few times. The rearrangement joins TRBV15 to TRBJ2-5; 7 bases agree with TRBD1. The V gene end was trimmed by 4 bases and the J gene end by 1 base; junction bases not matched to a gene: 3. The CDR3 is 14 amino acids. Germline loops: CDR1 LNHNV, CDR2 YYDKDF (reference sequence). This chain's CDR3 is CATSIGGSQETQYF. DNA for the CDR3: TGTGCCACCAGCATAGGGGGCTCCCAAGAGACCCAGTACTTC.

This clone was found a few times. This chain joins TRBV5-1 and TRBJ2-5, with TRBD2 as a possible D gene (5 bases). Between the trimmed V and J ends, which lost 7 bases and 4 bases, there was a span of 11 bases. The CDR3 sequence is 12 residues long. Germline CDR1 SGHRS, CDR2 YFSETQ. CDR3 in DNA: TGCGCCAGCCAAAGAGGAGGAGAGACCCAGTACTTC. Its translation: CASQRGGETQYF.

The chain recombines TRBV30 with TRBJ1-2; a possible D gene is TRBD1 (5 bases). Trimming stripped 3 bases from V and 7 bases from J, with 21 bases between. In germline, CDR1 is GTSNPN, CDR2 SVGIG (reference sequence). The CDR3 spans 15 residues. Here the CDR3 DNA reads TGTGCCTGGAGGTCGGGGGGGACCTTTGGGGGTGGCTACACCTTC. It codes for CAWRSGGTFGGGYTF.

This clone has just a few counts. The CDR3 loop reads CAWTDFGVTGELFF. The CDR3 bases are TGTGCCTGGACCGACTTCGGGGTTACCGGGGAGCTGTTTTTT. The genes are TRBV30 and TRBJ2-2; D possibly corresponds to TRBD2 (5 bases). Germline V CDR1 and CDR2: GTSNPN, SVGIG (reference sequence). The CDR3 covers 14 residues. The V end was cut by 4 bases, the J end by 5 bases, with 14 bases between. The full variable domain, its missing parts supplied by reference TRBV30 and TRBJ2-2, is SQTIHQWPATLVQPVGSPLSLECTVEGTSNPNLYWYRQAAGRGLQLLFYSVGIGQISSEVPQNLSASRPQDRQFILSSKKLLLSDSGFYLCAWTDFGVTGELFFGEGSRLTVL.

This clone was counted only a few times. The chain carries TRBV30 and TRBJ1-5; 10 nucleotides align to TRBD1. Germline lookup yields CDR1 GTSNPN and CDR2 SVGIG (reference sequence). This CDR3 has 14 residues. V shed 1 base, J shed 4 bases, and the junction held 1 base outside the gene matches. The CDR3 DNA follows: TGTGCCTGGAGTGGACAGGGGGCAAATCAGCCCCAGCATTTT. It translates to CAWSGQGANQPQHF.

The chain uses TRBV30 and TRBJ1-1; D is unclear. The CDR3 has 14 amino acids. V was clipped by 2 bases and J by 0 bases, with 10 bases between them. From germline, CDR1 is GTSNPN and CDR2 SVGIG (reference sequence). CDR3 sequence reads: CAWSRPALNTEAFF. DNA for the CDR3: TGTGCCTGGAGTCGGCCAGCGTTGAACACTGAAGCTTTCTTT.

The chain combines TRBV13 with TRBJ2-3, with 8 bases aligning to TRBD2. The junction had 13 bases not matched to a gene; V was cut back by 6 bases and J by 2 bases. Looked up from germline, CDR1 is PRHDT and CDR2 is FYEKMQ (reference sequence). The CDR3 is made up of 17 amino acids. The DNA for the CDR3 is TGTGCCAGCAGGGGACCCAGGGGAGCGGGAGCCACAGATACGCAGTATTTT. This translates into CASRGPRGAGATDTQYF.

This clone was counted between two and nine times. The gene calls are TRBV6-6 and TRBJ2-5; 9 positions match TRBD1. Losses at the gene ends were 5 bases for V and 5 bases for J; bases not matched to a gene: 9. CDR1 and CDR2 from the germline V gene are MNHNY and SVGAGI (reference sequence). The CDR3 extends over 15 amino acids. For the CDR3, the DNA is TGTGCCAGCAGTCTAAGGGGGGACAGGGATGAGACCCAGTACTTC. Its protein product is CASSLRGDRDETQYF.

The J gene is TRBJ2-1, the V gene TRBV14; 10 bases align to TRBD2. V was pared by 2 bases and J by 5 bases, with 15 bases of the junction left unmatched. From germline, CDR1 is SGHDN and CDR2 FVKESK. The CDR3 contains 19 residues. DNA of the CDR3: TGTGCCAGCAGCCAAATATCCTTGCTAGCGGGAGTAGACGACAATGAGCAGTTCTTC. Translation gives CASSQISLLAGVDDNEQFF.

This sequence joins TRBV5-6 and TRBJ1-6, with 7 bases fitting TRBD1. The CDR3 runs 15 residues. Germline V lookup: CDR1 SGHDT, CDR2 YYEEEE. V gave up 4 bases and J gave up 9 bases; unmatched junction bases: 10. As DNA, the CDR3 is TGTGCCAGCAGCCCCACTGACAGGGACCTTTCACCCCTCCACTTT. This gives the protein CASSPTDRDLSPLHF.

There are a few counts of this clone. CDR3 region: CASSEDYSNYGYTF. The DNA for the CDR3 is TGTGCCAGCAGTGAAGATTATTCTAACTATGGCTACACCTTC. This chain uses TRBV2 with TRBJ1-2; D remains ambiguous. Trimming took 1 base from V and 0 from J, leaving 6 bases between them. This CDR3 region has 14 residues. CDR1 and CDR2 (germline): SNHLY, FYNNEI.

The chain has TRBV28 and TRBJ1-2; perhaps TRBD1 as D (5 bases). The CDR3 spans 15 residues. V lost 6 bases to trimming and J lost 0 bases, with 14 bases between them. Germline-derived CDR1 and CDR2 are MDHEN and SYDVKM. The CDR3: CASSGGWSANYGYTF. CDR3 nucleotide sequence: TGTGCCAGCAGCGGGGGGTGGTCAGCTAACTATGGCTACACCTTC.

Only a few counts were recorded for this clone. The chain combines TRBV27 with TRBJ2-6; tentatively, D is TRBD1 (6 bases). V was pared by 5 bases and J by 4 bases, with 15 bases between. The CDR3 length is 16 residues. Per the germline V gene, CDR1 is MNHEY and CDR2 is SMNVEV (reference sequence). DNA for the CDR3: TGTGCCAGCAGTGTCCCTACAGGGACCGGGGCCAACGTCCTGACTTTC. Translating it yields CASSVPTGTGANVLTF.

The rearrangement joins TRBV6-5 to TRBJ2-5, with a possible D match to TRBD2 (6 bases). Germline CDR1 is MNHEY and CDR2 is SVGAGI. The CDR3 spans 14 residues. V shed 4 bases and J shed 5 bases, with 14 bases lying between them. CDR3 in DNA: TGTGCCAGCAGTTTCCCCGGGGGTAGGGAGACCCAGTACTTC. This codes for CASSFPGGRETQYF.

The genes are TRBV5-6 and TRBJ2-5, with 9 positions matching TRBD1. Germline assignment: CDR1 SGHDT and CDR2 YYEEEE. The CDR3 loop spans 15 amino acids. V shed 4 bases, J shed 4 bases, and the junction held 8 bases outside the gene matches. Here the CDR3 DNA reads TGTGCCAGCAGCAACAGGGGGCTTGGACGAGAGACCCAGTACTTC. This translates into CASSNRGLGRETQYF.

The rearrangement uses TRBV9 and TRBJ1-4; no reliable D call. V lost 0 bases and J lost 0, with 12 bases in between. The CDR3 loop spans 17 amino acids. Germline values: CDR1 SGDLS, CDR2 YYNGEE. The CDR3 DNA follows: TGTGCCAGCAGCGTAGATTCGGGTCGTGCAACTAATGAAAAACTGTTTTTT. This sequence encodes CASSVDSGRATNEKLFF.

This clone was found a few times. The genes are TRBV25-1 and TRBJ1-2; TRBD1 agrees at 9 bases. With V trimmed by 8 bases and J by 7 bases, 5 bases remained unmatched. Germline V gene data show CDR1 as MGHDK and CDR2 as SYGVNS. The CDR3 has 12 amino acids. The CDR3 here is CASHGQGSGYTF. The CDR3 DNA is TGTGCCAGCCACGGACAGGGGTCTGGCTACACCTTC.

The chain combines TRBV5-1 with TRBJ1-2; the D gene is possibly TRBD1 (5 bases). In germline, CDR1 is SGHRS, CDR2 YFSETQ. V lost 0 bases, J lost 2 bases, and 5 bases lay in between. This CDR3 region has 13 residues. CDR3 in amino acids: CASSLEGNYGYTF. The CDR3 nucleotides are TGCGCCAGCAGCTTGGAGGGGAACTATGGCTACACCTTC.

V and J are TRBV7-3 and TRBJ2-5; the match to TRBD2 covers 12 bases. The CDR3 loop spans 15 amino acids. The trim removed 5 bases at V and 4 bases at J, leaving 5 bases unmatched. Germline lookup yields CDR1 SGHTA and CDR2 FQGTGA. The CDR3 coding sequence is TGTGCCAGCAGCACCACTAGCGGGGGGAGAGAGACCCAGTACTTC. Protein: CASSTTSGGRETQYF. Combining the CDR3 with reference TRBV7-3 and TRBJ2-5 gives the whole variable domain GAGVSQTPSNKVTEKGKYVELRCDPISGHTALYWYRQSLGQGPEFLIYFQGTGAADDSGLPNDRFFAVRPEGSVSTLKIQRTERGDSAVYLCASSTTSGGRETQYFGPGTRLLVL.

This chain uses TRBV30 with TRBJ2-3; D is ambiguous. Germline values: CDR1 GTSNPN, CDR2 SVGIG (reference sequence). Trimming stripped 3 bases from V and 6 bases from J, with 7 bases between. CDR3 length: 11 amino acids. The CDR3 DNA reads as TGTGCCTGGAGATACGCGGATACGCAGTATTTT. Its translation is CAWRYADTQYF.

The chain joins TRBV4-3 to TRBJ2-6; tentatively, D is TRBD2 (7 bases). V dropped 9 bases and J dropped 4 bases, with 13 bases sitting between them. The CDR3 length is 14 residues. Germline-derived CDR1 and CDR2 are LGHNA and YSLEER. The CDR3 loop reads CARRGGIGANVLTF. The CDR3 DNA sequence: TGCGCCAGGAGGGGGGGGATAGGGGCCAACGTCCTGACTTTC.

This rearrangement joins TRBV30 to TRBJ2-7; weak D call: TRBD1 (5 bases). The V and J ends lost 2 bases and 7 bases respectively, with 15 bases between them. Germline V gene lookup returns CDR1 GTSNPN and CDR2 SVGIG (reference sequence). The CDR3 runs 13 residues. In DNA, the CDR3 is TGTGCCTGGAGTTCCCGACAGCTTGAAGAGCAGTACTTC. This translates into CAWSSRQLEEQYF.

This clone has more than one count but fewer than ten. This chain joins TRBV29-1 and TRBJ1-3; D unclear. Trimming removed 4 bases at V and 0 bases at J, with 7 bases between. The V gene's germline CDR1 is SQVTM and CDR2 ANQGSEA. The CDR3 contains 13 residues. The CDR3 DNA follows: TGCAGCGTTGTGAGTGACTCTGGAAACACCATATATTTT. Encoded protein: CSVVSDSGNTIYF.

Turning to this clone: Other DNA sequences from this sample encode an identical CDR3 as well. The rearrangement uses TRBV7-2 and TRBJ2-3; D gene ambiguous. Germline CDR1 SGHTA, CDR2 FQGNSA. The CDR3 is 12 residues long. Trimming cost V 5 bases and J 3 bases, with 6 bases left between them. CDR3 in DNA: TGTGCCAGCAGCCTCAGTACAGATACGCAGTATTTT. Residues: CASSLSTDTQYF.

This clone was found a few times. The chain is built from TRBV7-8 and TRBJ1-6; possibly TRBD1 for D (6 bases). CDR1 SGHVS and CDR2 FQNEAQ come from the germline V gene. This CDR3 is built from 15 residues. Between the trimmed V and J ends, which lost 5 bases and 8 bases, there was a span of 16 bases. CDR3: CASSPRFGGDSPLHF. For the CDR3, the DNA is TGTGCCAGCAGCCCCCGTTTTGGGGGCGATTCACCCCTCCACTTT.

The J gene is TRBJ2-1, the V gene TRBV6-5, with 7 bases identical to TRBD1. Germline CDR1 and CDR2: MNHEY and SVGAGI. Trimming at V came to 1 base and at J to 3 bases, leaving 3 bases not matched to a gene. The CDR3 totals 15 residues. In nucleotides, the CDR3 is TGTGCCAGCAGTTACTGGGCAGGGGGCTACAATGAGCAGTTCTTC. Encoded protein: CASSYWAGGYNEQFF.

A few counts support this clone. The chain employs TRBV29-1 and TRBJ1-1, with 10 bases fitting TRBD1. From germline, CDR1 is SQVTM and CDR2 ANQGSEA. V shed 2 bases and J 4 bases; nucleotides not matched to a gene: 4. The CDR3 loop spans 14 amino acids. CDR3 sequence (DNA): TGCAGCGTTGAACGGACAGGGGGGGGCACTGAAGCTTTCTTT. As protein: CSVERTGGGTEAFF.

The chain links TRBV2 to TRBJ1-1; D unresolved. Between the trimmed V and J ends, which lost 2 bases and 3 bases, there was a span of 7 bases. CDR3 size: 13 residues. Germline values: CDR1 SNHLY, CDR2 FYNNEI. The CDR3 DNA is TGTGCCAGCAGTGAAACGGAGTACACTGAAGCTTTCTTT. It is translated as CASSETEYTEAFF.

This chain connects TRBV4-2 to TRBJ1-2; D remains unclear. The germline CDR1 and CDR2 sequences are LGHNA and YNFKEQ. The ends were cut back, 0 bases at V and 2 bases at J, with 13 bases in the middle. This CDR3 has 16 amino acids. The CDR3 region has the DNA TGTGCCAGCAGCCAAGATTTTACAGATGGAAACTATGGCTACACCTTC. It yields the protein CASSQDFTDGNYGYTF.